This entry describes one T cell receptor (beta chain). The entry originates in a study of blood T cell repertoires in COVID-19. Per germline, CDR1 SQVTM and CDR2 ANQGSEA. V gave up 6 bases and J gave up 8 bases, with 22 bases separating them. The CDR3 is 14 residues long. Repertoires were generated with immunoSEQ multiplex PCR, while TCRdb's copy carries only in-frame clones and drops some. The sample lists roughly 140,000 clones, around 84% occurring once. V is TRBV29-1 and J is TRBJ1-2; possibly TRBD1 for D (6 bases). Sequenced input: peripheral blood. The sequence came from a man aged 55 to 70 with active or convalescent COVID-19. The CDR3 region has the DNA TGCAGCGTACTAACTCACAGGGCATCGAAAGGCTACACCTTC. Amino acid sequence: CSVLTHRASKGYTF. Together with reference TRBV29-1 and TRBJ1-2, the CDR3 gives the full variable domain: SAVISQKPSRDICQRGTSLTIQCQVDSQVTMMFWYRQQPGQSLTLIATANQGSEATYESGFVIDKFPISRPNLTFSTLTVSNMSPEDSSIYLCSVLTHRASKGYTFGSGTRLTVV.